These 4 T cell receptor beta chains were sequenced from one sample in a study of cytomegalovirus exposure and HLA in healthy donors. The primer mix had 60 Vbeta and 13 Jbeta primers. The table came from immunoSEQ multiplex PCR; TCRdb's copy has only in-frame clones and leaves some out. The sample consists of around 90,000 clones, roughly nine tenths of them appearing once. The sample comprised PBMCs. These receptors were obtained from a man in his thirties or forties in good health and CMV-seropositive.

J is TRBJ1-1 and V is TRBV7-6; no clear D gene. The CDR3 consists of 13 residues. Between the trimmed V and J ends, which lost 1 base and 1 base, there was a span of 4 bases. Germline V gives CDR1 SGHVS, CDR2 FNYEAQ. CDR3 bases: TGTGCCAGCAGCTTAGAACAGAACACTGAAGCTTTCTTT. Protein product: CASSLEQNTEAFF.

As regards this clone: Different DNA sequences within this sample yield the same CDR3. This rearrangement joins TRBV5-4 to TRBJ2-5, with 11 bases lining up with TRBD2. The V gene's germline CDR1 is SGHNT and CDR2 YYREEE (reference sequence). J lost 2 bases, V lost 4 bases, and 4 bases had no gene match. The CDR3 sequence is 15 residues long. The CDR3: CASSRGTSGQETQYF. CDR3 sequence (DNA): TGTGCCAGCAGCAGAGGGACTAGCGGACAAGAGACCCAGTACTTC. Full variable domain (missing parts from reference TRBV5-4 and TRBJ2-5): ETGVTQSPTHLIKTRGQQVTLRCSSQSGHNTVSWYQQALGQGPQFIFQYYREEENGRGNFPPRFSGLQFPNYSSELNVNALELDDSALYLCASSRGTSGQETQYFGPGTRLLVL.

V gene TRBV2 combines with J gene TRBJ2-2, with 9 bases lining up with TRBD2. This CDR3 has 16 residues. Germline CDR1 SNHLY, CDR2 FYNNEI. V trimming: 8 bases; J trimming: 7 bases; junction bases outside the gene matches: 14. The CDR3 nucleotides are TGTGCCAGCTACAACGGGCTAGCGGGAAAGGTCGGGGAGCTGTTTTTT. This gives the protein CASYNGLAGKVGELFF.

This chain links TRBV19 with TRBJ1-2; weak D call: TRBD1 (5 bases). Trimming shortened V by 6 bases and J by 6 bases, and 11 bases separated the two germline ends. In germline, CDR1 is LNHDA, CDR2 SQIVND (reference sequence). The CDR3 has 12 amino acids. This chain's CDR3 is CASRPRGDGYTF. The CDR3 bases are TGTGCCAGTAGACCGCGGGGGGATGGCTACACCTTC.